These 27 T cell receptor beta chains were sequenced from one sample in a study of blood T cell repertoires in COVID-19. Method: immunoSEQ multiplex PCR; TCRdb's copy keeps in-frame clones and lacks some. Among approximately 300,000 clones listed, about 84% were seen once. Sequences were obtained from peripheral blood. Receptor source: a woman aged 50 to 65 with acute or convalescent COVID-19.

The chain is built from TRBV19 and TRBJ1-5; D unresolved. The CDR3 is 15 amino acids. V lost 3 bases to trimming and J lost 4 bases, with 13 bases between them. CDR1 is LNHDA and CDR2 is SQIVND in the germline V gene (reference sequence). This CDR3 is CASSIRLGRNQPQHF. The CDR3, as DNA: TGTGCCAGTAGTATTCGGTTGGGCCGAAATCAGCCCCAGCATTTT.

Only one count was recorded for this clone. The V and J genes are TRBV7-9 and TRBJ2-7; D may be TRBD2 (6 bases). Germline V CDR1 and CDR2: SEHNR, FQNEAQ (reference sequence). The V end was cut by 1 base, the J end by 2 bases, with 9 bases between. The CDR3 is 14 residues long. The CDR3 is CASSLGEVAYEQYF. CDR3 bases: TGTGCCAGCAGCTTAGGGGAGGTCGCCTACGAGCAGTACTTC.

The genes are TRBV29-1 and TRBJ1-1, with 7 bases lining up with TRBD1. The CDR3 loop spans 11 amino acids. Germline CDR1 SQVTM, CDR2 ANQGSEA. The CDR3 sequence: CSGTANTEAFF. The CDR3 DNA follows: TGCAGTGGGACAGCGAACACTGAAGCTTTCTTT.

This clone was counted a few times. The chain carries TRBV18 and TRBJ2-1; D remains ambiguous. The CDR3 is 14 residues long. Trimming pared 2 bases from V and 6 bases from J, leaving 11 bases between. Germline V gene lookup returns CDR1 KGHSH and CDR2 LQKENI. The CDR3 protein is CASSPERAPNEQFF. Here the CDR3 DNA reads TGTGCCAGCTCACCAGAGCGAGCGCCCAATGAGCAGTTCTTC.

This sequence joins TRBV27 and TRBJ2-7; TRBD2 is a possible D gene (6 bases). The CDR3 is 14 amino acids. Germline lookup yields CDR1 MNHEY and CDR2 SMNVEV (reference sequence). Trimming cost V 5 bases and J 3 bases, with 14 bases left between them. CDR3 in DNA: TGTGCCAGCAGTCAACCGGGACTCAGCTACGAGCAGTACTTC. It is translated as CASSQPGLSYEQYF.

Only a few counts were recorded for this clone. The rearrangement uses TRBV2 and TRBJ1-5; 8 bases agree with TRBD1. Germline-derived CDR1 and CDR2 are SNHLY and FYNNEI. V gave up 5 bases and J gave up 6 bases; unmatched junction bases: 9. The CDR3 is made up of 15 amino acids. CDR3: CASSLGQGRSQPQHF. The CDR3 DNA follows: TGTGCCAGCAGTTTAGGACAGGGTAGGAGTCAGCCCCAGCATTTT.

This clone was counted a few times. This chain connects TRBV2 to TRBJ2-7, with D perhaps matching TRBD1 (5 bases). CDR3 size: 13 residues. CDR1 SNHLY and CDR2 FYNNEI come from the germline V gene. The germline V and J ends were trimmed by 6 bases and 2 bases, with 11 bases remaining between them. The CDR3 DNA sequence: TGTGCCAGCAGACGAGGACATCCCTACGAGCAGTACTTC. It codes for CASRRGHPYEQYF.

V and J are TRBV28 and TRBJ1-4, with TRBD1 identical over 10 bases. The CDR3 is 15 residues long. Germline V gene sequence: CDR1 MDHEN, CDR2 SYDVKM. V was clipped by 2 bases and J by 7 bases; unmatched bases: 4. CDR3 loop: CASSLIGQGGEKLFF. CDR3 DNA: TGTGCCAGCAGTTTAATAGGACAGGGGGGTGAAAAACTGTTTTTT.

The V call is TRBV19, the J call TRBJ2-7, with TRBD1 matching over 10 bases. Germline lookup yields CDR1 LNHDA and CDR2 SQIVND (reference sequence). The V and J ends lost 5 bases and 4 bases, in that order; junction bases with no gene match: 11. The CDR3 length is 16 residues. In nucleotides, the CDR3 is TGTGCCAGTAGTCCCCGAGGGACAGGGGCAAGGTACGAGCAGTACTTC. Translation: CASSPRGTGARYEQYF.

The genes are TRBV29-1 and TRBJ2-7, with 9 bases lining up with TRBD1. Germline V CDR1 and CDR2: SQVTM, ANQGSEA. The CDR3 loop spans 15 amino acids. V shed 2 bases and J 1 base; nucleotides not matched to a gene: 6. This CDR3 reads CSVELPDRGSYEQYF. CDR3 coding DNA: TGCAGCGTTGAATTACCCGACAGGGGGTCCTACGAGCAGTACTTC.

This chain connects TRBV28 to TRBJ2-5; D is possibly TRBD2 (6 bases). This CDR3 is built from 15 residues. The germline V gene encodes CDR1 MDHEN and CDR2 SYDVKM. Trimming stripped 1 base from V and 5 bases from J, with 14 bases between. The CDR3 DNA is TGTGCCAGCAGTTTATTCGCCAAGACTAGGGAGACCCAGTACTTC. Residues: CASSLFAKTRETQYF.

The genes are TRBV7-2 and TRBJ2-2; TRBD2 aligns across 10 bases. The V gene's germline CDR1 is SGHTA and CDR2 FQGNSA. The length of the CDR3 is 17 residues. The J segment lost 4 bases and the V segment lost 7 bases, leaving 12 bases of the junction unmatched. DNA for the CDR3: TGTGCCAGCAAAAACATCGCTAGCGGGAGATCCACCGGGGAGCTGTTTTTT. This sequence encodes CASKNIASGRSTGELFF.

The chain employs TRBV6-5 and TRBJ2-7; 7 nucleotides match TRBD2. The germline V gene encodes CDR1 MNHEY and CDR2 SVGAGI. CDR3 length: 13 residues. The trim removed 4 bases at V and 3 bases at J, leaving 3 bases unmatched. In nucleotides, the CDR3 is TGTGCCAGCAGTTTAGCGGGCCGCTACGAGCAGTACTTC. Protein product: CASSLAGRYEQYF.

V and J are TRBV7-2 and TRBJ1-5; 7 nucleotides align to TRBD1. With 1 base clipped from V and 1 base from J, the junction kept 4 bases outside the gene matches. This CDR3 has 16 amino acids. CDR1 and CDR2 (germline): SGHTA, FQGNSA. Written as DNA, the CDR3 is TGTGCCAGCAGCTTAGACGCAGGGGGAAGCAATCAGCCCCAGCATTTT. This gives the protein CASSLDAGGSNQPQHF.

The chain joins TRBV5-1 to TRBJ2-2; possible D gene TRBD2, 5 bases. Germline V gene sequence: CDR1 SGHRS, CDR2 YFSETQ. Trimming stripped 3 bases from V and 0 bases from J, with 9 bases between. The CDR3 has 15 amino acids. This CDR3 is CASSWAGTNTGELFF. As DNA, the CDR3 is TGCGCCAGCAGCTGGGCCGGGACGAACACCGGGGAGCTGTTTTTT. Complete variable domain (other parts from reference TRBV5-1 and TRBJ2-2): KAGVTQTPRYLIKTRGQQVTLSCSPISGHRSVSWYQQTPGQGLQFLFEYFSETQRNKGNFPGRFSGRQFSNSRSEMNVSTLELGDSALYLCASSWAGTNTGELFFGEGSRLTVL.

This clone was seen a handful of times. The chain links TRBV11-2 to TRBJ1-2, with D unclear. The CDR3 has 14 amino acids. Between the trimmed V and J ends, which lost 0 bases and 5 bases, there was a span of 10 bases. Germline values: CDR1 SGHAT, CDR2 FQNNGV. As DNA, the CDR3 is TGTGCCAGCAGCTTAGATCCAGACATGTATGGCTACACCTTC. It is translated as CASSLDPDMYGYTF.

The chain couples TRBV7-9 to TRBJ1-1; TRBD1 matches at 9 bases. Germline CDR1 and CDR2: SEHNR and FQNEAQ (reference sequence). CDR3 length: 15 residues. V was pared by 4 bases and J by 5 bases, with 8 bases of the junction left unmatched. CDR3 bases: TGTGCCAGCAGCTCGAGAGGGACAGGGAGAACTGAAGCTTTCTTT. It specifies CASSSRGTGRTEAFF.

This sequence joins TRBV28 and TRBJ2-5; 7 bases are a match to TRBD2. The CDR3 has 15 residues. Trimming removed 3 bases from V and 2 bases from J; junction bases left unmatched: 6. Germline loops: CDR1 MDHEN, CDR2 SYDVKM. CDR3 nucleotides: TGTGCCAGCAGTTTGCCAGGGACTATACAAGAGACCCAGTACTTC. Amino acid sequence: CASSLPGTIQETQYF.

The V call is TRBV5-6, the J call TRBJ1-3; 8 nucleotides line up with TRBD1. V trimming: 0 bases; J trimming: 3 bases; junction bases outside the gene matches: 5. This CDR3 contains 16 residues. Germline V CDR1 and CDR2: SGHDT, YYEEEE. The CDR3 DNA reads TGTGCCAGCAGCTTGGGGACAGGGATATTTGGAAACACCATATATTTT. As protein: CASSLGTGIFGNTIYF.

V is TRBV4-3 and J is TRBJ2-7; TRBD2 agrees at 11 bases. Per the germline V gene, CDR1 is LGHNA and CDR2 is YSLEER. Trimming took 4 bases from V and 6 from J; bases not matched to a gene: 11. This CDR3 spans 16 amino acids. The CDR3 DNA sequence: TGCGCCAGCAGCCCTTCGGGACTAGCGGTAGCTGGCGAGCAGTACTTC. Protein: CASSPSGLAVAGEQYF.

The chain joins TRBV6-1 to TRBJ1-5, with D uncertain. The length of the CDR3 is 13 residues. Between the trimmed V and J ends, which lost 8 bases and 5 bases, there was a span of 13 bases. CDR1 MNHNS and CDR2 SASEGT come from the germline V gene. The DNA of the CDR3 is TGTGCCAGCGGAGATTCCGACGATCAGCCCCAGCATTTT. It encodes CASGDSDDQPQHF.

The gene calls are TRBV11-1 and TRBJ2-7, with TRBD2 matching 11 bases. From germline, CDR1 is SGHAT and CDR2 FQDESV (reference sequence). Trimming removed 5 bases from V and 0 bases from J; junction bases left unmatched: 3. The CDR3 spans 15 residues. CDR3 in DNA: TGTGCCAGCAGCCCGGGACTAGCGGCCTCCTACGAGCAGTACTTC. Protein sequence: CASSPGLAASYEQYF.

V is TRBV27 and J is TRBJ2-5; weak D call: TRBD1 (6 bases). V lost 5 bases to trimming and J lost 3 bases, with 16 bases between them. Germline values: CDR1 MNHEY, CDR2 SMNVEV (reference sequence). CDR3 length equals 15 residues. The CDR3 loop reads CASSPIAYREETQYF. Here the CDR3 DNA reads TGTGCCAGCAGTCCTATAGCCTACAGGGAAGAGACCCAGTACTTC.

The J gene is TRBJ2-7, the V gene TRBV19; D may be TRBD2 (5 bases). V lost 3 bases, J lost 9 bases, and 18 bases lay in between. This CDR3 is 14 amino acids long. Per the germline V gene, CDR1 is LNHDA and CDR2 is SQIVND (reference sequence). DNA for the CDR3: TGTGCCAGTAGTATTTCGACGGGAACCCGAGTGCAGTACTTC. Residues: CASSISTGTRVQYF.

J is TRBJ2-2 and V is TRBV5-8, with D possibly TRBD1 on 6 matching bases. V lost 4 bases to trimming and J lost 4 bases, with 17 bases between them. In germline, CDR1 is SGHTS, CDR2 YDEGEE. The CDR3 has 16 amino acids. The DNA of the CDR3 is TGTGCCAGCAGCATAGGGACATCTGCCTCCACCGGGGAGCTGTTTTTT. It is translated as CASSIGTSASTGELFF.

CDR3 DNA sequence: TGTGCCAGCAGTTACTCGGCCCGATCCACAGATACGCAGTATTTT. It specifies CASSYSARSTDTQYF. The J gene is TRBJ2-3, the V gene TRBV6-5, with D uncertain. The CDR3 runs 15 residues. Trimming pared 0 bases from V and 2 bases from J, leaving 9 bases between. Germline loops: CDR1 MNHEY, CDR2 SVGAGI.

CDR3 sequence (DNA): TGTGCCAGCAGAGTGGACAGGGGGACCTATGGCTACACCTTC. This encodes CASRVDRGTYGYTF. The rearrangement joins TRBV6-5 to TRBJ1-2; 10 bases are a match to TRBD1. CDR1 and CDR2 (germline): MNHEY, SVGAGI. V was clipped by 6 bases and J by 4 bases; unmatched bases: 5. The CDR3 is 14 residues long.